Below are 5 T cell receptor beta chains sequenced from a single sample in a study of low-dose radiotherapy and immunotherapy resistance in tumors. Primers used for first-strand cDNA, a TRAV- and TRBV-specific set, covered both alpha and beta chains. TCR amplification involved about 20 PCR cycles with a constant-region primer and V-primer adapter. TCRdb analysed the reads with MiXCR anew, one entry per CDR3 protein. The sample has about 82,000 distinct CDR3 sequences; about 20% are singletons. Time point of the sample: before trial treatment. The sample in question was PBMCs, obtained before treatment. The receptors were sampled from a male donor with prostate cancer.

This clonotype has a count of ten or more. The gene calls are TRBV7-6 and TRBJ2-3; no firm D call. The CDR3 extends over 12 amino acids. Germline loops: CDR1 SGHVS, CDR2 FNYEAQ. V was clipped by 5 bases and J by 5 bases, with 8 bases between them. CDR3 bases: TGTGCCAGCAGCGGGATGTTAGATACGCAGTATTTT. It translates to CASSGMLDTQYF.

This clonotype was counted many times. The chain employs TRBV2 and TRBJ2-1; TRBD2 matches at 8 bases. Per germline, CDR1 SNHLY and CDR2 FYNNEI. With 3 bases clipped from V and 2 bases from J, the junction kept 12 bases outside the gene matches. CDR3 length: 18 residues. CDR3 in amino acids: CASSETSAKIFTYNEQFF. The CDR3 DNA follows: TGTGCCAGCAGTGAGACTAGCGCCAAAATATTTACCTACAATGAGCAGTTCTTC.

About this clonotype: This likely came from a read error, as a far larger clone is one base away. J is TRBJ2-5 and V is TRBV2; TRBD2 is a possible D gene (6 bases). Between the trimmed V and J ends, which lost 9 bases and 11 bases, there was a span of 19 bases. The germline CDR1 and CDR2 sequences are SNHLY and FYNNEI. The CDR3 runs 12 residues. The CDR3 nucleotides are TGTGCCAGTGGGGGGACTCCCAATGAGCAGTACTTC. Protein sequence: CASGGTPNEQYF.

This chain uses TRBV18 with TRBJ2-6; TRBD1 might be the D (5 bases). The CDR3 totals 18 residues. CDR1 is KGHSH, CDR2 LQKENI, per germline. With 2 bases removed from V and 2 bases from J, the gap between germline ends came to 16 bases. CDR3 nucleotides: TGTGCCAGCTCACCAGGAGTCTCAGGGCCCCCTGGGGCCAACGTCCTGACTTTC. Its translation: CASSPGVSGPPGANVLTF.

This clonotype was found many times. The rearrangement links TRBV10-3 to TRBJ1-2, with TRBD1 matching over 8 bases. Germline CDR1 ENHRY, CDR2 SYGVKD. There are 16 residues in the CDR3. Trimming cost V 3 bases and J 0 bases; bases outside gene matches: 6. CDR3 sequence: CAISDAGGPANYGYTF. The DNA of the CDR3 is TGTGCCATCAGTGATGCAGGGGGCCCAGCTAACTATGGCTACACCTTC.